This is a list of T cell receptor beta chains from one sample in a study of yellow fever vaccine responses in identical twins. TCRdb fed the RT-PCR reads into MiXCR, producing one record per CDR3 protein. The sample has some 4,500 distinct CDR3 sequences; roughly 86% are singletons. Source: T cells from blood (PBMCs), unsorted or a sorted subset (not recorded which), taken before or after yellow fever vaccination (not recorded which). These receptors all stem from a woman in her late teens or twenties who received the yellow fever vaccine. The CDR3 runs from the conserved cysteine through the conserved F or W. A D gene is named only where the DNA matches it firmly. Clone size, where shown, is once, few, many, or a class for clones that have expanded.

d_gene,j_gene,abundance,v_gene,CDR3nt,CDR3aa
.,TRBJ1-5,.,TRBV5-6,TGTGCCAGCAGCTTGCGACGGGGCAATCAGCCCCAGCATTTT,CASSLRRGNQPQHF
.,TRBJ1-1,few,TRBV20-1,TGCAGTGGTCACAGGGAGAACTCTGAAGCTTTCTTT,CSGHRENSEAFF
.,TRBJ2-3,few,TRBV7-9,TGTGCCAGCAGCTTAGTGGGTGCAGATACGCAGTATTTT,CASSLVGADTQYF
.,TRBJ2-7,.,TRBV6-1,TGTGCCAGCAGCACGACAGGACGAAGCTCCTACGAGCAGTACTTC,CASSTTGRSSYEQYF
.,TRBJ1-1,.,TRBV7-2,TGTGCCAGCAGCTTAGCCACAGGTAAAGCCGGGAACACTGAAGCTTTCTTT,CASSLATGKAGNTEAFF
.,TRBJ2-7,.,TRBV29-1,TGCAGCGTGTCACCCAAAGGGGGGCTCGAGCAGTACTTC,CSVSPKGGLEQYF
TRBD1,TRBJ2-7,.,TRBV5-1,TGCGCCAGCAGCTTGGCCGGGGGACAGGTGGACGAGCAGTACTTC,CASSLAGGQVDEQYF
.,TRBJ2-3,.,TRBV9,TGTGCCAGCAGCGTAGCTACCCTCTCAGGTAGGGGGAGCGCAGGTACGCAGTATTTT,CASSVATLSGRGSAGTQYF
TRBD2,TRBJ2-7,few,TRBV4-1,TGCGCCAGCAGCCGGCAAGCGGGAGGCTACGAGCAGTACTTC,CASSRQAGGYEQYF
.,TRBJ1-2,.,TRBV4-1,TGCGCCAGCACCCTGGACGAGACTAACTATGGCTACACCTTC,CASTLDETNYGYTF
.,TRBJ1-1,.,TRBV30,TGTGCCTGGAGTGTACAGAAGGGAGCTTTCTTT,CAWSVQKGAFF
.,TRBJ2-3,.,TRBV4-1,TGCGCCAGCAGCCTGGCAACAGATACGCAGTATTTT,CASSLATDTQYF
.,TRBJ2-5,.,TRBV4-3,TGCGCCAGCAGCCAAGATCTAGTGGCGGCGACCCAGTACTTC,CASSQDLVAATQYF
.,TRBJ2-3,.,TRBV11-1,TGTGCCAGCAGCAGGGGTGGCTACACAGATACGCAGTATTTT,CASSRGGYTDTQYF
.,TRBJ1-3,.,TRBV6-4,TGTGCCAGCAGTGACTCTGGAAACACCATATATTTT,CASSDSGNTIYF
.,TRBJ1-1,.,TRBV6-4,TGTGCCAGCAGTGACAGGGAGCACACTGAAGCTTTCTTT,CASSDREHTEAFF
.,TRBJ2-7,.,TRBV10-3,TGTGCCATCAGTGAGTCGACAGGAAATAGCTACGAGCAGTACTTC,CAISESTGNSYEQYF
TRBD1,TRBJ1-3,.,TRBV10-3,TGTGCCATCAGTAGGGACAGGGGCTCTGGAAACACCATATATTTT,CAISRDRGSGNTIYF
.,TRBJ2-7,.,TRBV16,TGTGCCAGCAGCCAATTTCTAGTCTACGAGCAGTACTTC,CASSQFLVYEQYF
.,TRBJ2-5,.,TRBV12-3/TRBV12-4,TGTGCCAGCAGTTCCCGGGGGGAGACCCAGTACTTC,CASSSRGETQYF
TRBD2,TRBJ2-3,.,TRBV28,TGTGCCAGCAGTAGCCTAGCGGGGGGCACAGATACGCAGTATTTT,CASSSLAGGTDTQYF
.,TRBJ2-7,.,TRBV10-1,TGCGCCAGCAGTGAGTCGACCTACGAGCAGTACTTC,CASSESTYEQYF
TRBD1,TRBJ1-2,.,TRBV23-1,TGCGCCAGCAGTCAATCGTCTGGGGGGACAGGGAAGAGATATGGCTACACCTTC,CASSQSSGGTGKRYGYTF
.,TRBJ1-5,.,TRBV10-3,TGTGCCATCAGTGAGTCGGGGGGATATCAGCCCCAGCATTTT,CAISESGGYQPQHF
.,TRBJ2-2,.,TRBV7-3,TGTGCCAGCAGGACATCGGCCACCGGGGAGCTGTTTTTT,CASRTSATGELFF
.,TRBJ2-5,.,TRBV5-1,TGCGCCAGCGCTTCCCAAGAGACCCAGTACTTC,CASASQETQYF
.,TRBJ2-3,.,TRBV29-1,TGCAGCGTTGATCCACCGCCAGATACGCAGTATTTT,CSVDPPPDTQYF
.,TRBJ1-5,.,TRBV30,TGTGCCTGGGAAACAGGGCTAGGCGGCAATCAGCCCCAGCATTTT,CAWETGLGGNQPQHF
TRBD2,TRBJ2-5,.,TRBV4-2,TGTGCCAGCAGCCAAGATCGGGGGGGCCAAGAGACCCAGTACTTC,CASSQDRGGQETQYF
.,TRBJ2-5,.,TRBV29-1,TGCAGCGTTGTGGGCCTAGATTCACGGTCCCAAGAGACCCAGTACTTC,CSVVGLDSRSQETQYF
.,TRBJ2-7,.,TRBV11-1,TGTGCCAGCAGCTCCTTGGAGCAAGCGGCGGAGGACGAGCAGTACTTC,CASSSLEQAAEDEQYF
TRBD1,TRBJ1-6,.,TRBV11-1,TGTGCCAGCAGCTTCCTCCGACAGGGGAATTCACCCCTCCACTTT,CASSFLRQGNSPLHF
.,TRBJ1-3,.,TRBV15,TGTGCCACCAGCAGAGATAACAGCCACTCTGGAAACACCATATATTTT,CATSRDNSHSGNTIYF
.,TRBJ1-4,few,TRBV4-1,TGCGCCAGCAGCCAATCCGACAGAGATAATGAAAAACTGTTTTTT,CASSQSDRDNEKLFF
.,TRBJ1-2,.,TRBV6-1,TGTGCCAGCGCGGGCTATGGCTACACCTTC,CASAGYGYTF
TRBD1,TRBJ2-1,.,TRBV10-3,TGTGCCACCAGACAGGGGACCTACAATGAGCAGTTCTTC,CATRQGTYNEQFF
TRBD2,TRBJ2-3,.,TRBV29-1,TGCAGCGTGCGAGCGGGGGGGCTCACAGATACGCAGTATTTT,CSVRAGGLTDTQYF
.,TRBJ2-3,.,TRBV15,TGTGCCACCAGCAGAGAGTCGCCGGGCACAGATACGCAGTATTTT,CATSRESPGTDTQYF
.,TRBJ2-3,.,TRBV6-5,TGTGCCAGCAGTTGGGCAAGTACAGATACGCAGTATTTT,CASSWASTDTQYF
.,TRBJ1-5,.,TRBV18,TGTGCCAGCTCACCCTCCCAGGGAACTCAGCCCCAGCATTTT,CASSPSQGTQPQHF
.,TRBJ2-5,.,TRBV5-5,TGTGCCAGCAGCTCCGGACAAGAGACCCAGTACTTC,CASSSGQETQYF
TRBD2,TRBJ2-3,.,TRBV11-2,TGTGCCAGCAGCTTAGACGGGGGGGGGGCAGATACGCAGTATTTT,CASSLDGGGADTQYF
.,TRBJ2-1,.,TRBV6-2/TRBV6-3,TGTGCCAGCAGTTACCTAGCGGAGGGGGCGGGGAATGAGCAGTTCTTC,CASSYLAEGAGNEQFF